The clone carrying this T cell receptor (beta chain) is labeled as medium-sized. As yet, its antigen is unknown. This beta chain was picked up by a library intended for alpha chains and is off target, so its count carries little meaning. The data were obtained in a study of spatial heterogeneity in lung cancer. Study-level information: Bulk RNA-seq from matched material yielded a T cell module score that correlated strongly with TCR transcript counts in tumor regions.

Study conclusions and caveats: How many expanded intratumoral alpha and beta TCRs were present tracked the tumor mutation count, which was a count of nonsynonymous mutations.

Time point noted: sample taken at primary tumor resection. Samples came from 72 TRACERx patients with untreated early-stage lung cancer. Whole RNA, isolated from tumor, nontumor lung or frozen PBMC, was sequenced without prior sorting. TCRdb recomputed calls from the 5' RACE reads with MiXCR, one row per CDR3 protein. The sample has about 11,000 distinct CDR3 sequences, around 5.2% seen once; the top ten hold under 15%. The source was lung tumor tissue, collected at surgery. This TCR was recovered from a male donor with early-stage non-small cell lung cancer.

The CDR3 DNA follows: TGCAGTGCTCCTGGACTAGGGGGAGAGCAGTACTTC. It yields the protein CSAPGLGGEQYF. The rearrangement links TRBV20-1 to TRBJ2-7, with D maybe TRBD2 (7 bases). The V end was cut by 5 bases, the J end by 7 bases, with 15 bases between. This CDR3 has 12 amino acids. Germline CDR1 is DFQATT and CDR2 is SNEGSKA (reference sequence).